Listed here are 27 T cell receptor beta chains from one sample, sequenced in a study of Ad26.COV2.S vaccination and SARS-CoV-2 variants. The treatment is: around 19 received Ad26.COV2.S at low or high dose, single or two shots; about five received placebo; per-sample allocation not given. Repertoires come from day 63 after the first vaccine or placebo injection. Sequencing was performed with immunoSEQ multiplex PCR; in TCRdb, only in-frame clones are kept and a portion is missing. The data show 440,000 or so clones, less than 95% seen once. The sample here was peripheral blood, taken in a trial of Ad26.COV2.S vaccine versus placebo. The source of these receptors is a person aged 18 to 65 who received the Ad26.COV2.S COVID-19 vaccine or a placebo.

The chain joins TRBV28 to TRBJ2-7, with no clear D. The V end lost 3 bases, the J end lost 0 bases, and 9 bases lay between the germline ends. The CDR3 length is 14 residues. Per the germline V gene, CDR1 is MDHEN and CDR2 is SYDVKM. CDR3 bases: TGTGCCAGCAGTTTCGGTCGGAGCTCCTACGAGCAGTACTTC. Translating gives CASSFGRSSYEQYF. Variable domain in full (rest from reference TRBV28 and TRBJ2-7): DVKVTQSSRYLVKRTGEKVFLECVQDMDHENMFWYRQDPGLGLRLIYFSYDVKMKEKGDIPEGYSVSREKKERFSLILESASTNQTSMYLCASSFGRSSYEQYFGPGTRLTVT.

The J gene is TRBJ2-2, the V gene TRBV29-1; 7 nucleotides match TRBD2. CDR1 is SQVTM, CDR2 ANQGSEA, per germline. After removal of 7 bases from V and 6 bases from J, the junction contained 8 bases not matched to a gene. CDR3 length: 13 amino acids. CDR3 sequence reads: CSAAERGAGELFF. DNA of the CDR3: TGCAGCGCTGCGGAGCGGGGAGCCGGGGAGCTGTTTTTT.

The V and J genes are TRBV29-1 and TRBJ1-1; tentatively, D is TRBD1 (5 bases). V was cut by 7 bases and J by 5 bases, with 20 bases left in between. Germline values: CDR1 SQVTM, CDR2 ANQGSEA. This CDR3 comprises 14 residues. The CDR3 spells CSAIGDHPNTEAFF. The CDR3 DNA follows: TGCAGCGCTATAGGGGACCATCCAAATACTGAAGCTTTCTTT.

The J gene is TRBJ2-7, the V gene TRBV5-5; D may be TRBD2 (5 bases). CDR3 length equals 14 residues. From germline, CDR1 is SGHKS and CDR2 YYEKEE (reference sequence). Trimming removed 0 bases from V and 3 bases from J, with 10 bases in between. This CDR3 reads CASSLGYGDYEQYF. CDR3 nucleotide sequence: TGTGCCAGCAGCTTGGGTTACGGGGACTACGAGCAGTACTTC.

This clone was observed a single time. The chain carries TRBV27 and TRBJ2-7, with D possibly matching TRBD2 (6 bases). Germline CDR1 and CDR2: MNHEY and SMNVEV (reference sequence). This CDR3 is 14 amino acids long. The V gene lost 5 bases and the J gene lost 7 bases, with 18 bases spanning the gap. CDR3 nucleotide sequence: TGTGCCAGCAGTCCCCGGAGAGGCGCGGGAGAGCAGTACTTC. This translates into CASSPRRGAGEQYF.

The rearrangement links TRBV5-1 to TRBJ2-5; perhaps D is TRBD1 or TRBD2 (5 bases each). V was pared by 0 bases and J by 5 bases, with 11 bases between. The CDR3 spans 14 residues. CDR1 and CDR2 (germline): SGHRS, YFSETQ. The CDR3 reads CASSLGDGVETQYF. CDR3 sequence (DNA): TGCGCCAGCAGCTTGGGGGACGGGGTGGAGACCCAGTACTTC. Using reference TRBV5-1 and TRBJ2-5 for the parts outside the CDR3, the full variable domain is KAGVTQTPRYLIKTRGQQVTLSCSPISGHRSVSWYQQTPGQGLQFLFEYFSETQRNKGNFPGRFSGRQFSNSRSEMNVSTLELGDSALYLCASSLGDGVETQYFGPGTRLLVL.

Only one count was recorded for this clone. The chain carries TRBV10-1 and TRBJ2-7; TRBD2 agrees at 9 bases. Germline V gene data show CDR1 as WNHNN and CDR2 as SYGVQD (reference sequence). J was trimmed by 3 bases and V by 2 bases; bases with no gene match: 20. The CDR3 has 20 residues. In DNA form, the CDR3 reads TGCGCCAGCAGTGAGACCCGGACTAGCGATAGAGTAAGTTTTTACTACGAGCAGTACTTC. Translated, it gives CASSETRTSDRVSFYYEQYF.

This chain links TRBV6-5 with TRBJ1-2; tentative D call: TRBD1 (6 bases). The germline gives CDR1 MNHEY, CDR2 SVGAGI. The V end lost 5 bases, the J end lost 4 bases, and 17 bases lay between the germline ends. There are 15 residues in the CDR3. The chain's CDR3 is CASSPRGLPSYGYTF. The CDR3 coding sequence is TGTGCCAGCAGTCCCAGGGGTCTACCTTCCTATGGCTACACCTTC.

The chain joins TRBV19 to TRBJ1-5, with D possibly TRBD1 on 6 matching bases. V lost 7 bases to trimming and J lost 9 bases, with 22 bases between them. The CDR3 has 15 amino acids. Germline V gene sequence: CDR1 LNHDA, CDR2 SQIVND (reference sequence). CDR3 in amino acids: CASNPGQSGVWPQHF. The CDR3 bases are TGTGCCAGTAACCCCGGACAGAGTGGCGTATGGCCCCAGCATTTT.

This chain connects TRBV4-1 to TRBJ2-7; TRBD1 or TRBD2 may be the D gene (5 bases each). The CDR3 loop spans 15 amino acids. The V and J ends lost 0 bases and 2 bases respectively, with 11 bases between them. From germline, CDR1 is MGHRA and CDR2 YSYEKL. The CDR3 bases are TGCGCCAGCAGCCAAGATCTCGGGGCAGCCTACGAGCAGTACTTC. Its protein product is CASSQDLGAAYEQYF.

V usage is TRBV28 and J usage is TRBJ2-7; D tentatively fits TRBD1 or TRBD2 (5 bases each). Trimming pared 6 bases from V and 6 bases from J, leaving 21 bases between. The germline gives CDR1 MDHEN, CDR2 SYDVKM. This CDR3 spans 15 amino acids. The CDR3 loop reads CASSPINGGRSEQYF. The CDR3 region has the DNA TGTGCCAGCAGCCCAATCAATGGGGGTAGAAGCGAGCAGTACTTC.

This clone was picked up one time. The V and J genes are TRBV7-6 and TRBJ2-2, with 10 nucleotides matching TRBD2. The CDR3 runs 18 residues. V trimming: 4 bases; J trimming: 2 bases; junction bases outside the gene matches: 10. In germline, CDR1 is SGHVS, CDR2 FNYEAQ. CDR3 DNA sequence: TGTGCCAGCAGCTCCCTAACGCCTAGCGGGGGAAACACCGGGGAGCTGTTTTTT. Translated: CASSSLTPSGGNTGELFF.

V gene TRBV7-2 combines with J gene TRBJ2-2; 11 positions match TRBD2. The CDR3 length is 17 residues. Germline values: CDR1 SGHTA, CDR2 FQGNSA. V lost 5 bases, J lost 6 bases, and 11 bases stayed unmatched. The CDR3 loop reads CASSPRSRLAGSGELFF. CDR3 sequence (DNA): TGTGCCAGCAGCCCAAGGTCCCGACTAGCGGGATCCGGGGAGCTGTTTTTT.

The CDR3 protein is CAWSSYGGTEAFF. The CDR3 DNA is TGTGCCTGGAGCTCCTATGGGGGGACTGAAGCTTTCTTT. This chain connects TRBV30 to TRBJ1-1, with D tentatively TRBD1 (5 bases). Trimming removed 3 bases at V and 5 bases at J, with 13 bases between. The CDR3 extends over 13 amino acids. Germline V lookup: CDR1 GTSNPN, CDR2 SVGIG (reference sequence).

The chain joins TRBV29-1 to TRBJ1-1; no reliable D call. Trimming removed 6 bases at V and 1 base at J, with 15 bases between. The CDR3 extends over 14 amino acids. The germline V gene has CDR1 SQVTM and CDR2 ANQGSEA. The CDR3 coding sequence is TGCAGCGTCGTACGAGGAGGATCGAACACTGAAGCTTTCTTT. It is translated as CSVVRGGSNTEAFF.

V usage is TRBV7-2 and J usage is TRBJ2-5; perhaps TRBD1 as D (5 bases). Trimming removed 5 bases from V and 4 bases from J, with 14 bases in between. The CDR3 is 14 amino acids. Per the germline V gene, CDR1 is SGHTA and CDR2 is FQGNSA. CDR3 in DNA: TGTGCCAGCAGCGTTAGGGGTTTCGGAGAGACCCAGTACTTC. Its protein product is CASSVRGFGETQYF. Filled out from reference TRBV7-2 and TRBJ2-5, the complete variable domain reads GAGVSQSPSNKVTEKGKDVELRCDPISGHTALYWYRQSLGQGLEFLIYFQGNSAPDKSGLPSDRFSAERTGGSVSTLTIQRTQQEDSAVYLCASSVRGFGETQYFGPGTRLLVL.

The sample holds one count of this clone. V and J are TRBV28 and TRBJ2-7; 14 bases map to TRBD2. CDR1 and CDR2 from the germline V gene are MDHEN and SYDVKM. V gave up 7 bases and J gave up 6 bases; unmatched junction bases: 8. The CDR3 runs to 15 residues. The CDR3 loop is CASTLPGLAGVEQYF. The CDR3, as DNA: TGTGCCAGCACACTACCGGGACTAGCGGGAGTCGAGCAGTACTTC.

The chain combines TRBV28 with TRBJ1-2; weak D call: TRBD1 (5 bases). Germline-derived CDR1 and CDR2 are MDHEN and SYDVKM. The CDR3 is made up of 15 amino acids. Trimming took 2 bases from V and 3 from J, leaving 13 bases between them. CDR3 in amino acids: CASSLQGSLYYGYTF. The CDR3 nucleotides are TGTGCCAGCAGTTTACAGGGTTCCTTATACTATGGCTACACCTTC.

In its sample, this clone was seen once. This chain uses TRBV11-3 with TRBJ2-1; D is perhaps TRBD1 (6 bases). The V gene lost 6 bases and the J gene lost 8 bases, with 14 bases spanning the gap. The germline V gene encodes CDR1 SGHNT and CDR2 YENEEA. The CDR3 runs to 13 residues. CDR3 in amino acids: CASRSKQGDEQFF. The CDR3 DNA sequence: TGTGCCAGCAGGTCGAAACAGGGCGATGAGCAGTTCTTC.

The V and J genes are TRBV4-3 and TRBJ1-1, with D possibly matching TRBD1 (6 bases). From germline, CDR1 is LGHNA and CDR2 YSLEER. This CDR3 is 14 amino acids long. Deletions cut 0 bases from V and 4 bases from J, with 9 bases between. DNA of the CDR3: TGCGCCAGCAGCCAAGAAAGGGGGGGCACTGAAGCTTTCTTT. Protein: CASSQERGGTEAFF.

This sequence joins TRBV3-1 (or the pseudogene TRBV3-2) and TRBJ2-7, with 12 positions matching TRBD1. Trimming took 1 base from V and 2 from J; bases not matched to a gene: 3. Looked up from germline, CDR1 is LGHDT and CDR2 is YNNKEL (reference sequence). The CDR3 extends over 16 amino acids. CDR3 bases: TGTGCCAGCAGCCAAGGCGGGACAGGGGGCACCTACGAGCAGTACTTC. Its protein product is CASSQGGTGGTYEQYF.

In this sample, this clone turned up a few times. CDR3 in DNA: TGTGCCAGCAGTCTTGACGACGAGCAGTTCTTC. Translation gives CASSLDDEQFF. The rearrangement uses TRBV28 and TRBJ2-1; no firm D call. CDR1 MDHEN and CDR2 SYDVKM come from the germline V gene. V was cut by 5 bases and J by 10 bases, with 9 bases left in between. The CDR3 length is 11 residues.

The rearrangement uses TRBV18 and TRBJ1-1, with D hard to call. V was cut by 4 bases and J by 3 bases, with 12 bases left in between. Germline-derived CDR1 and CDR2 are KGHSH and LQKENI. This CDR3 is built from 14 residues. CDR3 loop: CASSLGRDYTEAFF. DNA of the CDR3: TGTGCCAGCTCACTGGGTAGGGATTACACTGAAGCTTTCTTT.

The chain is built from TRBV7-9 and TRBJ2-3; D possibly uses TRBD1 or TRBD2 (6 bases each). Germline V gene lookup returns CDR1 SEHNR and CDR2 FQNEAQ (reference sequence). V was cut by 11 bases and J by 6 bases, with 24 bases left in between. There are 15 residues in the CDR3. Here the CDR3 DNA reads TGTGCCGGCTTAACGTTAGGGGGGCCCGGGGATACGCAGTATTTT. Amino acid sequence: CAGLTLGGPGDTQYF.

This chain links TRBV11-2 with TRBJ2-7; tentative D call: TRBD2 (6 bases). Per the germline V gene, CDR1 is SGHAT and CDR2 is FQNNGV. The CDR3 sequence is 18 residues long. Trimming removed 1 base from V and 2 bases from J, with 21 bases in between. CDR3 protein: CASSLAWWDGGLAYEQYF. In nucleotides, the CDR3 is TGTGCCAGCAGCTTAGCCTGGTGGGATGGGGGACTGGCCTACGAGCAGTACTTC. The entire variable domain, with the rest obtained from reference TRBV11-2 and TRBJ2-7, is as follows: EAGVAQSPRYKIIEKRQSVAFWCNPISGHATLYWYQQILGQGPKLLIQFQNNGVVDDSQLPKDRFSAERLKGVDSTLKIQPAKLEDSAVYLCASSLAWWDGGLAYEQYFGPGTRLTVT.

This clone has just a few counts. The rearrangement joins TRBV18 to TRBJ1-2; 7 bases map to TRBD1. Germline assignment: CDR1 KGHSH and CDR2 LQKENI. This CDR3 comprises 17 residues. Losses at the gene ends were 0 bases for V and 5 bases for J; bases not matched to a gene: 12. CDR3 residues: CASSPPPRGYSLYGYTF. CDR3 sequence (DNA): TGTGCCAGCTCACCACCCCCCAGGGGGTACTCCCTTTATGGCTACACCTTC.

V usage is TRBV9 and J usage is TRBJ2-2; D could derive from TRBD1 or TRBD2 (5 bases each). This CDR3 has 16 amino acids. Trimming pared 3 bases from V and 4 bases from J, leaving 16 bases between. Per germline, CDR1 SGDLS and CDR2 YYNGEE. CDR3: CASSARGDLLTGELFF. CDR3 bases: TGTGCCAGCAGCGCTCGAGGGGACCTACTCACCGGGGAGCTGTTTTTT.